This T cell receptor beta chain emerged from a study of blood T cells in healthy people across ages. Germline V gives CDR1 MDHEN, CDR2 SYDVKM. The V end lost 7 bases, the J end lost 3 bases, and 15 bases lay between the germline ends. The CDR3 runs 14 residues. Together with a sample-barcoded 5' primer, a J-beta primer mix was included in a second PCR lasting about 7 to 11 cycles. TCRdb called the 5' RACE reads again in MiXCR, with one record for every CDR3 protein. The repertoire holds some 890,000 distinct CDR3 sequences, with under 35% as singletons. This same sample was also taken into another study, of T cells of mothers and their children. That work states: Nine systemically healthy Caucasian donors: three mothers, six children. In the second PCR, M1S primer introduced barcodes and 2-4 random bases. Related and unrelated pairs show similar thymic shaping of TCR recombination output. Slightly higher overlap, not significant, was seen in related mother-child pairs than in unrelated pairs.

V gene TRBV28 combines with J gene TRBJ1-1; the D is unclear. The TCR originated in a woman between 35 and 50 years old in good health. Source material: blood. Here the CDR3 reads CASIEGGLDTEAFF. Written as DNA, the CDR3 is TGTGCCAGCATCGAAGGAGGGCTGGACACTGAAGCTTTCTTT.